This T cell receptor beta chain was captured in a study of blood T cell repertoires in COVID-19. Some clones are missing from TCRdb's copy, which holds only in-frame ones; the method was immunoSEQ multiplex PCR. The repertoire holds 310,000 or so clones, with 87% as singletons. The CDR3 is made up of 14 amino acids. Per germline, CDR1 MNHEY and CDR2 SMNVEV (reference sequence). With V trimmed by 6 bases and J by 7 bases, 9 bases remained unmatched. This clone appeared once. This chain connects TRBV27 to TRBJ2-5, with 9 bases identical to TRBD1. This sequence was found in a woman aged 18-30 years who had recovered from COVID-19. Sequencing used PBMCs or T cells enriched from blood (not recorded which). CDR3 nucleotides: TGTGCCAGCAGCTTACAGGGGGCGGGGGTGACCCAGTACTTC. Its protein product is CASSLQGAGVTQYF.